This T cell receptor (beta chain) originates from a study of shared clonotypes between healthy human individuals. Broader study findings: Sampling covered nothing but blood. Tissue TCR repertoires likely differ from those found in blood.

Trimming took 7 bases from V and 10 from J, leaving 20 bases between them. Germline V gene data show CDR1 as MDHEN and CDR2 as SYDVKM. CDR3 size: 14 residues. The repertoire was sequenced with immunoSEQ multiplex PCR; TCRdb's copy has only in-frame clones and lacks some. In the table there are hundreds of thousands of clones, 80% to 95% of which are singletons. The naive CD8 fraction comprised CD45RO-negative cells positively selected for CCR7 and excluded terminally differentiated effector memory CD45RA+ cells. Comment on this clone: The antigen remains unidentified.

This receptor was taken from a man aged 25-40 years in good health. J is TRBJ2-1 and V is TRBV28; tentatively, D is TRBD1 or TRBD2 (6 bases each). The sample comprised naive CD8+ T cells sorted from blood. CDR3 amino acids: CASTSTEGGGEQFF. The CDR3 nucleotides read TGTGCCAGCACCTCGACAGAGGGGGGCGGAGAGCAGTTCTTC.